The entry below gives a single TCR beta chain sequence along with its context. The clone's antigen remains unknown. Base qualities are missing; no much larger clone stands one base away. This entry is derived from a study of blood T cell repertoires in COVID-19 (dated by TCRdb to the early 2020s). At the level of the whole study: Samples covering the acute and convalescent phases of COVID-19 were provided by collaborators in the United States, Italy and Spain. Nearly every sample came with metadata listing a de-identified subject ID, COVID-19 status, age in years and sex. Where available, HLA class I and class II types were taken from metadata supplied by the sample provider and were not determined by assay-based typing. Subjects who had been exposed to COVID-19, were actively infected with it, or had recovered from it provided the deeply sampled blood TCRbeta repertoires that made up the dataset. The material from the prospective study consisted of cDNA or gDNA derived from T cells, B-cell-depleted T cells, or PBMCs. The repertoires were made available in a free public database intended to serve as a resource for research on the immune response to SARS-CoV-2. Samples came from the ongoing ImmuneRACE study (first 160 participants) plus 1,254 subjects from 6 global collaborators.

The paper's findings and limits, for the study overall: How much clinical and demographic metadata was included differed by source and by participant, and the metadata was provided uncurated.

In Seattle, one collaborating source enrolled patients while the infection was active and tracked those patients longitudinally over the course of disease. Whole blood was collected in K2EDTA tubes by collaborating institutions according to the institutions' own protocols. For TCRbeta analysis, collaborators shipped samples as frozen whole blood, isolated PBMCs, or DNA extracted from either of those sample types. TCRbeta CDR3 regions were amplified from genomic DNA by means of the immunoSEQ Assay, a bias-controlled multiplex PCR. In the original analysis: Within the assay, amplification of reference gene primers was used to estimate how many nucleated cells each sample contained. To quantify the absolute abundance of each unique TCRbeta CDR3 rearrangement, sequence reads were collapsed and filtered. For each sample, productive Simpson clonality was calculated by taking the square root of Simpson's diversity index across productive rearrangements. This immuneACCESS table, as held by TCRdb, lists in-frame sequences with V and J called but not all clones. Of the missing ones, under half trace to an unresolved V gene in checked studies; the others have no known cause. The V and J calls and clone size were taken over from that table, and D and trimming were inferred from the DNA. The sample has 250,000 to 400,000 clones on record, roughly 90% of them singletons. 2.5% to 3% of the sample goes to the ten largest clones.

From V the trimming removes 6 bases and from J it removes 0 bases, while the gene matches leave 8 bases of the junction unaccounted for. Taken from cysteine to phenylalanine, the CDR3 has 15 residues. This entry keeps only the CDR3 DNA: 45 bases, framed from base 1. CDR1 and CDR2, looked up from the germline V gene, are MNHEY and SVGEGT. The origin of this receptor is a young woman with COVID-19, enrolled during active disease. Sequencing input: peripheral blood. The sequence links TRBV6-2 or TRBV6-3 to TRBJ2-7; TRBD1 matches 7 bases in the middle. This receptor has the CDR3 CASSQRTGNSYEQYF. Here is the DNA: TGTGCCAGCAGCCAAAGGACAGGCAACTCCTACGAGCAGTACTTC.